This T cell receptor beta chain came from a study of OX40 agonist ivuxolimab in advanced cancers. Sequencing was performed with immunoSEQ multiplex PCR; in TCRdb, only in-frame clones are kept and a portion is missing. This table has under 85,000 clones, approximately 86% appearing once. This CDR3 has 17 residues. V dropped 4 bases and J dropped 7 bases, with 27 bases sitting between them. This clone was found once. Its cognate antigen is unknown. Study conclusions and caveats: Average numbers of expanded clones were greater in CD8+ T cells than in CD4+.

This chain joins TRBV5-7 and TRBJ2-7; possibly TRBD2 for D (6 bases). TRBV5-7 is designated an ORF whose function remains uncertain. Material: CD4+ or CD8+ T cells sorted from blood, obtained in a trial of the OX40 agonist ivuxolimab. This TCR derives from an adult with an advanced solid tumor such as melanoma, head and neck, liver or kidney cancer. CDR3 sequence reads: CASSPPASVGGVREQYF. In nucleotides, the CDR3 is TGTGCCAGCAGCCCCCCTGCTTCTGTGGGGGGAGTCAGGGAGCAGTACTTC.